The 31 T cell receptor beta chains presented below share a single source sample, sequenced in a study of T cells in tuberculosis (dated 2018 in TCRdb). Library method: the immunoSEQ multiplex PCR assay. Here the immuneACCESS table is served through TCRdb, limited to in-frame sequences with V and J called. Missing clones are a known gap in these copies; in checked studies unresolved V genes cover under half, and the rest lacks a known reason. The sample table contains tens of thousands of clones; only one count was recorded for 80% to 90% of them. About 15% of the sample lies in the top ten. Specimen: PBMCs. These receptors all come from a donor aged 10 to 29 with latent tuberculosis or without tuberculosis infection.

V usage is TRBV5-8 and J usage is TRBJ1-5; D is unclear. Germline V gives CDR1 SGHTS, CDR2 YDEGEE. This CDR3 is built from 16 residues. V lost 7 bases and J 1 base, leaving 18 bases between the germline ends. CDR3 loop: CASRFKNFRSNQPQHF. The CDR3 nucleotides are TGTGCCAGCCGATTCAAGAATTTCAGGAGCAATCAGCCCCAGCATTTT.

The chain has TRBV19 and TRBJ1-5; 10 bases line up with TRBD1. The CDR3 is 16 amino acids. Germline V gene data show CDR1 as LNHDA and CDR2 as SQIVND (reference sequence). Losses at the gene ends were 4 bases for V and 4 bases for J; bases not matched to a gene: 7. The CDR3 nucleotides are TGTGCCAGTAGTAACATTGGGACAGGGGATAATCAGCCCCAGCATTTT. This gives the protein CASSNIGTGDNQPQHF.

This clone was counted a single time. The V and J genes are TRBV4-1 and TRBJ2-5, with TRBD2 matching over 11 bases. The CDR3 has 17 residues. J gave up 2 bases and V 1 base, and 6 bases lay outside the gene matches. CDR1 and CDR2 (germline): MGHRA, YSYEKL. The CDR3: CASSQGLAGGPQETQYF. CDR3 bases: TGCGCCAGCAGCCAAGGTCTAGCGGGGGGACCGCAAGAGACCCAGTACTTC.

This clone was observed a single time. The V gene is TRBV27, the J gene TRBJ1-1; 8 bases match TRBD1. Trimming removed 5 bases from V and 2 bases from J; junction bases left unmatched: 7. The length of the CDR3 is 15 residues. The germline V gene encodes CDR1 MNHEY and CDR2 SMNVEV (reference sequence). The CDR3 sequence: CASSRQGQVNTEAFF. The DNA of the CDR3 is TGTGCCAGCAGTAGACAGGGACAGGTAAACACTGAAGCTTTCTTT.

This sequence joins TRBV2 and TRBJ2-6; maybe TRBD1 (6 bases). CDR3 size: 19 residues. Germline assignment: CDR1 SNHLY and CDR2 FYNNEI. The ends were cut back, 6 bases at V and 2 bases at J, with 23 bases in the middle. This CDR3 is CASSPSQGRTVAGANVLTF. As DNA, the CDR3 is TGTGCCAGCAGCCCATCCCAGGGGCGTACGGTGGCTGGGGCCAACGTCCTGACTTTC.

V gene TRBV25-1 combines with J gene TRBJ2-7; D call uncertain. V was pared by 6 bases and J by 5 bases, with 11 bases between. Germline CDR1 and CDR2: MGHDK and SYGVNS. The CDR3 loop spans 12 amino acids. The CDR3 nucleotides are TGTGCCAGCAGCACCCAGGTCAACGAGCAGTACTTC. The encoded protein is CASSTQVNEQYF.

The chain has TRBV7-3 and TRBJ2-3; no definite D call. V was clipped by 5 bases and J by 3 bases, with 12 bases between them. Germline CDR1 SGHTA, CDR2 FQGTGA. CDR3 size: 14 residues. CDR3 in DNA: TGTGCCAGCAGCCTTACCTACTCTACAGATACGCAGTATTTT. Its translation is CASSLTYSTDTQYF.

This clone occurred a few times. The V gene is TRBV18, the J gene TRBJ1-1; possibly TRBD1 for D (5 bases). Deletions cut 3 bases from V and 3 bases from J, with 14 bases between. This CDR3 is 15 amino acids long. Germline-derived CDR1 and CDR2 are KGHSH and LQKENI. The CDR3 region is CASSPLVGPDTEAFF. Here the CDR3 DNA reads TGTGCCAGCTCACCGTTAGTGGGGCCGGACACTGAAGCTTTCTTT.

The chain recombines TRBV6-1 with TRBJ1-2, with 10 bases that match TRBD1. Germline trimming cut 3 bases from V and 4 bases from J; bases unmatched to any gene: 5. The germline gives CDR1 MNHNS, CDR2 SASEGT. This CDR3 contains 15 residues. This chain's CDR3 is CASSDQGQGPYGYTF. For the CDR3, the DNA is TGTGCCAGCAGTGACCAGGGACAGGGGCCCTATGGCTACACCTTC.

This clone occurred once. This sequence joins TRBV5-1 and TRBJ2-3; D is ambiguous. Trimming took off 5 bases at V and 0 bases at J, with 10 bases between the two ends. The CDR3 runs to 14 residues. Germline V gene data show CDR1 as SGHRS and CDR2 as YFSETQ. The CDR3 sequence: CASRVSTSTDTQYF. The CDR3 region has the DNA TGCGCCAGCAGGGTTTCTACTAGCACAGATACGCAGTATTTT.

This chain links TRBV5-1 with TRBJ1-1; 9 bases fit TRBD1. Germline V gives CDR1 SGHRS, CDR2 YFSETQ. The J segment lost 5 bases and the V segment lost 5 bases, leaving 7 bases of the junction unmatched. CDR3 length: 14 amino acids. Here the CDR3 DNA reads TGCGCCAGCAGGTTACAGGGGGCAACAACTGAAGCTTTCTTT. It yields the protein CASRLQGATTEAFF.

This clone was detected once. The J gene is TRBJ2-5, the V gene TRBV30; D might be TRBD1 (6 bases). V was trimmed by 7 bases and J by 3 bases, leaving 9 bases between them. This CDR3 is built from 11 residues. From germline, CDR1 is GTSNPN and CDR2 SVGIG (reference sequence). The CDR3 DNA reads TGTGCCTACTGGGACAAAGAGACCCAGTACTTC. This translates into CAYWDKETQYF.

The chain recombines TRBV7-2 with TRBJ1-2; D may be TRBD1 (5 bases). In germline, CDR1 is SGHTA, CDR2 FQGNSA. The CDR3 sequence is 13 residues long. Trimming removed 3 bases from V and 8 bases from J, with 13 bases in between. The CDR3 loop reads CASSFVRGQGYTF. The CDR3 DNA sequence: TGTGCCAGCAGCTTTGTTAGGGGTCAAGGCTACACCTTC.

The V and J genes are TRBV19 and TRBJ2-2, with D maybe TRBD1 (5 bases). Between the trimmed V and J ends, which lost 6 bases and 8 bases, there was a span of 16 bases. The CDR3 contains 14 residues. CDR1 LNHDA and CDR2 SQIVND come from the germline V gene (reference sequence). The CDR3 region has the DNA TGTGCCAGTAGCACTCAGGGTAGAGGAGGGGAGCTGTTTTTT. Its protein product is CASSTQGRGGELFF.

The table lists this clone with a few counts. The chain couples TRBV4-2 to TRBJ2-7; D remains ambiguous. V was shortened by 5 bases and J by 2 bases, with 13 bases between the two germline ends. The CDR3 has 14 amino acids. Germline lookup yields CDR1 LGHNA and CDR2 YNFKEQ. The CDR3 is CASSTLTLAYEQYF. Here the CDR3 DNA reads TGTGCCAGCAGCACGTTGACATTGGCCTACGAGCAGTACTTC.

J is TRBJ1-4 and V is TRBV9; D is unresolved. Germline loops: CDR1 SGDLS, CDR2 YYNGEE. Trimming left V 4 bases short and J 8 bases short, with 15 bases between. The CDR3 extends over 14 amino acids. CDR3: CASSLTGGGEKLFF. The CDR3 DNA reads as TGTGCCAGCAGCCTCACCGGCGGAGGGGAAAAACTGTTTTTT.

V is TRBV19 and J is TRBJ1-1; D gene unclear. V was pared by 4 bases and J by 4 bases, with 13 bases between. The CDR3 length is 14 residues. The V gene's germline CDR1 is LNHDA and CDR2 SQIVND (reference sequence). The CDR3 loop reads CASSSMRVGTEAFF. The CDR3 coding sequence is TGTGCCAGTAGTAGTATGAGGGTAGGCACTGAAGCTTTCTTT.

The J gene is TRBJ2-7, the V gene TRBV28, with a possible D match to TRBD2 (5 bases). With 7 bases removed from V and 0 bases from J, the gap between germline ends came to 7 bases. Germline CDR1 reads MDHEN; CDR2 reads SYDVKM. This CDR3 has 12 amino acids. The CDR3 spells CASTRGSYEQYF. CDR3 nucleotides: TGTGCCAGCACTCGGGGCTCCTACGAGCAGTACTTC.

The chain joins TRBV11-2 to TRBJ1-1; the match to TRBD1 covers 8 bases. This CDR3 is built from 15 residues. Germline V gives CDR1 SGHAT, CDR2 FQNNGV. Trimming took 3 bases from V and 5 from J; bases not matched to a gene: 8. This CDR3 is CASSFLRGLGTEAFF. The CDR3 DNA follows: TGTGCCAGCAGCTTCCTCAGGGGGCTAGGTACTGAAGCTTTCTTT.

CDR3 amino acids: CAWSPGVNTEAFF. In nucleotides, the CDR3 is TGTGCCTGGAGTCCAGGGGTGAACACTGAAGCTTTCTTT. The chain recombines TRBV30 with TRBJ1-1; D is perhaps TRBD1 (6 bases). Germline CDR1 reads GTSNPN; CDR2 reads SVGIG (reference sequence). The CDR3 spans 13 residues. V lost 2 bases, J lost 0 bases, and 7 bases lay in between.

The rearrangement joins TRBV27 to TRBJ1-1, with D perhaps TRBD1 (6 bases). Deletions cut 2 bases from V and 5 bases from J, with 12 bases between. Germline V gene sequence: CDR1 MNHEY, CDR2 SMNVEV (reference sequence). The CDR3 sequence is 14 residues long. The CDR3 protein is CASSLGQFRTEAFF. CDR3 DNA: TGTGCCAGCAGTTTAGGACAGTTTAGGACTGAAGCTTTCTTT.

This chain links TRBV5-1 with TRBJ1-1; TRBD1 is a possible D gene (5 bases). Between the trimmed V and J ends, which lost 4 bases and 4 bases, there was a span of 17 bases. The CDR3 runs to 15 residues. Germline V gene data show CDR1 as SGHRS and CDR2 as YFSETQ. In nucleotides, the CDR3 is TGCGCCAGCAGCCCGCACACACAGGATCTCACTGAAGCTTTCTTT. Amino acid sequence: CASSPHTQDLTEAFF.

The V call is TRBV9, the J call TRBJ2-7, with TRBD1 matching over 7 bases. V was pared by 3 bases and J by 3 bases, with 3 bases of the junction left unmatched. Germline CDR1 SGDLS, CDR2 YYNGEE. The CDR3 covers 13 residues. CDR3 protein: CASSAGQHYEQYF. Written as DNA, the CDR3 is TGTGCCAGCAGCGCGGGACAGCACTACGAGCAGTACTTC.

The chain carries TRBV7-2 and TRBJ1-2; D is unclear. V lost 1 base, J lost 4 bases, and 7 bases lay in between. CDR3 size: 13 residues. CDR1 and CDR2 (germline): SGHTA, FQGNSA. CDR3 nucleotides: TGTGCCAGCAGCTTAGTGGGCCGCTATGGCTACACCTTC. It is translated as CASSLVGRYGYTF.

The chain joins TRBV11-2 to TRBJ2-3; 11 nucleotides align to TRBD2. CDR1 is SGHAT and CDR2 is FQNNGV in the germline V gene. The CDR3 is 18 residues long. After removal of 5 bases from V and 6 bases from J, the junction contained 16 bases not matched to a gene. CDR3 DNA: TGTGCCAGCAGCCGCCAACTACTAGCGGGGGTTAGTGGGGATACGCAGTATTTT. Encoded protein: CASSRQLLAGVSGDTQYF.

The genes are TRBV9 and TRBJ1-1, with TRBD1 identical over 9 bases. Germline CDR1 is SGDLS and CDR2 is YYNGEE. The J segment lost 2 bases and the V segment lost 0 bases, leaving 8 bases of the junction unmatched. The CDR3 length is 17 residues. This chain's CDR3 is CASSVEQGATINTEAFF. CDR3 in DNA: TGTGCCAGCAGCGTAGAACAGGGGGCTACCATTAACACTGAAGCTTTCTTT.

CDR3 protein: CASRPDIDRDEAFF. CDR3 DNA sequence: TGTGCCAGCAGACCGGATATCGACAGGGATGAAGCTTTCTTT. The genes are TRBV25-1 and TRBJ1-1, with 7 positions matching TRBD1. This CDR3 is built from 14 residues. Trimming cost V 6 bases and J 7 bases; bases outside gene matches: 11. Per germline, CDR1 MGHDK and CDR2 SYGVNS.

The V gene is TRBV7-2, the J gene TRBJ1-1; no reliable D call. CDR1 and CDR2 from the germline V gene are SGHTA and FQGNSA. The CDR3 is 16 amino acids. Deletions cut 0 bases from V and 4 bases from J, with 15 bases between. The CDR3 is CASSLARTSKSTEAFF. The CDR3 DNA reads as TGTGCCAGCAGCTTAGCGCGTACGTCGAAAAGCACTGAAGCTTTCTTT.

This clone turned up a few times. CDR3 nucleotides: TGCGCCAGCAGCGGCCGACAGGGGGTGGCCAACGTCCTGACTTTC. Amino acids: CASSGRQGVANVLTF. V usage is TRBV4-3 and J usage is TRBJ2-6; 9 nucleotides match TRBD1. The length of the CDR3 is 15 residues. The ends lost 5 bases at V and 6 bases at J; junction bases unmatched: 5. CDR1 LGHNA and CDR2 YSLEER come from the germline V gene.

The rearrangement uses TRBV5-6 and TRBJ2-3; 8 nucleotides align to TRBD2. The ends lost 0 bases at V and 4 bases at J; junction bases unmatched: 7. Germline CDR1 is SGHDT and CDR2 is YYEEEE. The CDR3 extends over 16 amino acids. The CDR3, as DNA: TGTGCCAGCAGCTTGGAGATTAGCGGGGACGCAGATACGCAGTATTTT. It encodes CASSLEISGDADTQYF.

The chain is built from TRBV5-4 and TRBJ1-4; D may be TRBD1 (6 bases). V lost 0 bases and J 8 bases, leaving 11 bases between the germline ends. Germline CDR1 reads SGHNT; CDR2 reads YYREEE (reference sequence). CDR3 length: 14 amino acids. The CDR3 sequence is CASSLGQGKEKLFF. DNA for the CDR3: TGTGCCAGCAGCTTGGGGCAGGGGAAGGAAAAACTGTTTTTT.